This entry lists 7 T cell receptor beta chains sequenced from one sample in a study of beta chain features in type 1 diabetes. Sequencing targeted expressed TCRB transcripts, as all isolated RNA had been reverse transcribed. Profiled with immunoSEQ multiplex PCR; TCRdb holds only in-frame clones, not every one. The top ten clones hold 0.02% to 0.03% of a sample with under 950,000 clones, 17% of them seen once. Sample: naive CD4+ T cells from blood. The receptors shown here come from a woman aged 18-29 years in good health.

The chain employs TRBV4-3 and TRBJ2-3, with 8 positions matching TRBD1. The CDR3 is 16 amino acids. The germline gives CDR1 LGHNA, CDR2 YSLEER. After removal of 1 base from V and 4 bases from J, the junction contained 7 bases not matched to a gene. The DNA for the CDR3 is TGCGCCAGCAGCCAAGGGCTGGGACAGGTGGCAGATACGCAGTATTTT. Translated: CASSQGLGQVADTQYF.

V and J are TRBV6-6 and TRBJ2-1; TRBD2 matches at 10 bases. V trimming: 4 bases; J trimming: 4 bases; junction bases outside the gene matches: 4. CDR3 length: 15 amino acids. The germline gives CDR1 MNHNY, CDR2 SVGAGI (reference sequence). In DNA form, the CDR3 reads TGTGCCAGCAGTTTCACTAGCGGGAAATACAATGAGCAGTTCTTC. As protein: CASSFTSGKYNEQFF.

The table lists this clone with a few counts. The chain carries TRBV9 and TRBJ2-2; 12 nucleotides agree with TRBD2. The V segment lost 7 bases and the J segment 4 bases; nucleotides outside the gene matches: 14. Germline CDR1 is SGDLS and CDR2 is YYNGEE. CDR3 length: 18 residues. CDR3 amino acids: CASSSGLAGPPSTGELFF. DNA for the CDR3: TGTGCCAGCTCGTCAGGACTAGCGGGACCCCCGAGCACCGGGGAGCTGTTTTTT.

The gene calls are TRBV5-4 and TRBJ2-7; possibly TRBD2 for D (6 bases). Per the germline V gene, CDR1 is SGHNT and CDR2 is YYREEE (reference sequence). The length of the CDR3 is 15 residues. The germline V and J ends were trimmed by 1 base and 4 bases, with 15 bases remaining between them. The CDR3 DNA sequence: TGTGCCAGCAGCTTGCGTGGGGGGAGTTTTTACGAGCAGTACTTC. Its translation: CASSLRGGSFYEQYF.

V gene TRBV27 combines with J gene TRBJ2-7; 10 nucleotides align to TRBD2. CDR1 and CDR2 from the germline V gene are MNHEY and SMNVEV (reference sequence). J lost 3 bases, V lost 4 bases, and 6 bases had no gene match. The CDR3 sequence is 15 residues long. The CDR3 loop is CASSSPASGSYEQYF. The DNA for the CDR3 is TGTGCCAGCAGTTCCCCGGCTAGCGGGAGCTACGAGCAGTACTTC.

This clone occurred a few times. The CDR3 loop reads CSAGDRGSFF. For the CDR3, the DNA is TGCAGCGCTGGAGACAGGGGGTCTTTCTTT. The rearrangement uses TRBV29-1 and TRBJ1-1; 9 positions match TRBD1. V trimming: 7 bases; J trimming: 12 bases; junction bases outside the gene matches: 6. Per the germline V gene, CDR1 is SQVTM and CDR2 is ANQGSEA. The CDR3 is 10 residues long.

This clone appeared a few times. The chain recombines TRBV7-9 with TRBJ1-4; D not resolved. Trimming pared 1 base from V and 5 bases from J, leaving 17 bases between. Germline CDR1 and CDR2: SEHNR and FQNEAQ (reference sequence). The CDR3 length is 17 residues. The chain's CDR3 is CASSLGIIGKPNEKLFF. CDR3 coding DNA: TGTGCCAGCAGCTTAGGCATCATTGGGAAGCCCAATGAAAAACTGTTTTTT.